Listed below are T cell receptor beta chains from one sample, sequenced in a study of blood T cell repertoires in COVID-19. Measured with immunoSEQ multiplex PCR; TCRdb has only the in-frame clones, and not every one. This repertoire shows approximately 200,000 clones, 86% found once; its top ten account for about 4.8%. Material for sequencing was peripheral blood. The receptor set was obtained from a man aged 45-65 years with acute or convalescent COVID-19. Both conserved end residues are part of each CDR3. The order of the fields is D gene, clone size, J gene, V gene, CDR3 protein, CDR3 DNA. D genes are given only for firm matches. Some rows mark clone size as missing; the rest say once, few, many or name a class of expanded clone.

-	many	TRBJ1-6	TRBV7-2	CASSRDIANSPLHF	TGTGCCAGCAGCCGGGACATCGCTAATTCACCCCTCCACTTT
TRBD1	-	TRBJ1-3	TRBV19	CASRTGGTAGNTIYF	TGTGCCAGTAGGACAGGGGGCACAGCTGGAAACACCATATATTTT
TRBD1	-	TRBJ1-3	TRBV19	CASRPAGTGEKRGNTIYF	TGTGCCAGTCGCCCAGCCGGGACAGGGGAAAAAAGGGGGAACACCATATATTTT
-	-	TRBJ1-4	TRBV5-1	CASSLAQQENEKLFF	TGCGCCAGCAGCTTGGCCCAACAGGAAAATGAAAAACTGTTTTTT
TRBD1	-	TRBJ1-1	TRBV14	CASSPRGPDTEAFF	TGTGCCAGCAGCCCCAGGGGGCCTGACACTGAAGCTTTCTTT
TRBD1	-	TRBJ2-5	TRBV7-9	CASSARDRGWETQYF	TGTGCCAGCAGCGCCCGGGACAGGGGCTGGGAGACCCAGTACTTC
-	once	TRBJ1-5	TRBV25-1	CASSLAQPQHF	TGTGCCAGCAGTTTGGCCCAGCCCCAGCATTTT
TRBD2	-	TRBJ2-3	TRBV27	CASSFSGSGGGTDTQYF	TGTGCCAGCAGTTTTTCGGGTAGCGGGGGGGGCACAGATACGCAGTATTTT
TRBD1	-	TRBJ1-2	TRBV19	CASTRDRGYGYTF	TGTGCCAGCACCCGGGACAGGGGCTATGGCTACACCTTC
-	-	TRBJ1-5	TRBV7-9	CASSQAGGNQPQHF	TGTGCCAGCAGCCAGGCCGGGGGCAATCAGCCCCAGCATTTT
TRBD1	-	TRBJ1-2	TRBV6-1	CASSEAAGQRFYGYTF	TGTGCCAGCAGTGAAGCCGCGGGACAGCGATTCTATGGCTACACCTTC
-	-	TRBJ1-2	TRBV15	CATSRGGRRGGELGGYTF	TGTGCCACCAGCAGAGGGGGCAGAAGGGGAGGGGAACTGGGTGGCTACACCTTC
TRBD1	-	TRBJ1-5	TRBV7-2	CASSLGSQGGGQPQHF	TGTGCCAGCAGCTTAGGATCGCAGGGGGGTGGTCAGCCCCAGCATTTT
-	once	TRBJ1-3	TRBV3-1/TRBV3-2	CASSQVPGSGNTIYF	TGTGCCAGCAGCCAAGTCCCGGGCTCTGGAAACACCATATATTTT
TRBD1	-	TRBJ1-1	TRBV12-5	CASGLQGATEAFF	TGTGCTAGTGGTTTACAGGGGGCCACTGAAGCTTTCTTT
TRBD1	-	TRBJ2-5	TRBV9	CASSGQGETQYF	TGTGCCAGCAGCGGACAGGGAGAGACCCAGTACTTC
-	-	TRBJ1-2	TRBV2	CASSDRGPYGYTF	TGTGCCAGCAGTGACAGGGGCCCCTATGGCTACACCTTC
-	few	TRBJ2-5	TRBV5-1	CASSLDDGSGPLQETQYF	TGCGCCAGCAGCTTGGACGACGGAAGCGGACCATTGCAAGAGACCCAGTACTTC
TRBD1	-	TRBJ2-5	TRBV18	CASSRGTGGETQYF	TGTGCCAGCTCACGGGGGACAGGGGGAGAGACCCAGTACTTC
TRBD1	-	TRBJ1-3	TRBV27	CASRPQGADAGNTIYF	TGTGCCAGCAGACCCCAGGGGGCTGACGCTGGAAACACCATATATTTT
TRBD1	-	TRBJ1-4	TRBV9	CASSARKGGPLTNEKLFF	TGTGCCAGCAGCGCCCGAAAAGGGGGCCCCCTCACTAATGAAAAACTGTTTTTT
TRBD1	-	TRBJ1-1	TRBV27	CASSRTGQNTEAFF	TGTGCCAGCAGTAGGACAGGGCAGAACACTGAAGCTTTCTTT
TRBD1	-	TRBJ1-3	TRBV9	CASSVATTILTGQVGSSGNTIYF	TGTGCCAGCAGCGTAGCTACGACCATTTTAACGGGACAGGTTGGCTCCTCTGGAAACACCATATATTTT
-	-	TRBJ1-2	TRBV5-1	CASSLGQGGSYTF	TGCGCCAGCAGCTTGGGTCAGGGAGGCAGCTACACCTTC
-	-	TRBJ1-2	TRBV30	CAWSPGGLGDTF	TGTGCCTGGAGTCCCGGAGGGCTCGGGGACACCTTC
TRBD1	-	TRBJ1-1	TRBV7-2	CASSLTGVVLAFF	TGTGCCAGCAGTCTGACAGGGGTTGTGTTAGCTTTCTTT
-	-	TRBJ1-2	TRBV7-9	CASKTAHGYTF	TGTGCCAGCAAGACAGCACATGGCTACACCTTC
-	-	TRBJ1-5	TRBV6-5	CASTLGAAPTQPQHF	TGTGCCAGCACCCTTGGGGCCGCCCCCACTCAGCCCCAGCATTTT
-	-	TRBJ1-3	TRBV6-5	CASSYSRGADTIYF	TGTGCCAGCAGTTATAGCAGGGGCGCGGACACCATATATTTT
TRBD2	few	TRBJ2-4	TRBV5-1	CASSSTSSLAKNIQYF	TGCGCCAGCAGCTCGACTAGCTCTCTAGCCAAAAACATTCAGTACTTC
TRBD2	-	TRBJ2-1	TRBV11-2	CASSLGGTTYNEQFF	TGTGCCAGCAGCTTAGGAGGGACTACATACAATGAGCAGTTCTTC
-	-	TRBJ1-2	TRBV7-9	CATPRETVGNYGYTF	TGTGCCACTCCCAGGGAAACAGTAGGAAACTATGGCTACACCTTC
-	-	TRBJ2-7	TRBV7-8	CASSLAHYTEQYF	TGTGCCAGCAGCTTAGCGCATTACACCGAGCAGTACTTC
-	-	TRBJ1-1	TRBV18	CASSRDKRNTEAFF	TGTGCCAGCTCACGGGACAAAAGGAACACTGAAGCTTTCTTT
-	once	TRBJ1-5	TRBV12-3/TRBV12-4	CASSARVQPQHF	TGTGCCAGCAGTGCCCGGGTTCAGCCCCAGCATTTT